This entry features one T cell receptor (beta chain) sequence. Between the trimmed V and J ends, which lost 1 base and 4 bases, there was a span of 7 bases. Looked up from germline, CDR1 is LGHNA and CDR2 is YSLEER. CDR3 size: 13 residues. The data were obtained in a study of PD-1 blockade in classical Hodgkin lymphoma. After autologous stem cell transplantation all patients relapsed, and prior brentuximab vedotin exposure differed between cohorts. The assay was immunoSEQ multiplex PCR, and TCRdb's table has in-frame clones only and misses some. This repertoire shows around 20,000 clones, roughly 88% found once; its top ten account for around 13%.

This specimen consisted of peripheral blood mononuclear cells (PBMCs), obtained before the second cycle of nivolumab. V gene TRBV4-3 combines with J gene TRBJ1-2, with D perhaps matching TRBD1 (5 bases). The receptor was derived from a human donor with classical Hodgkin lymphoma. Here the CDR3 DNA reads TGCGCCAGCAGCCAAGTTACAGGCTATGGCTACACCTTC. Translating gives CASSQVTGYGYTF.